This T cell receptor beta chain originates from a study of cytomegalovirus exposure and HLA in healthy donors. Notes on this clone: Its antigen is unidentified. A junction boundary mismatches the germline segment, possibly from a read error.

This CDR3 comprises 16 residues. The germline V gene encodes CDR1 PRHDT and CDR2 FYEKMQ (reference sequence). The PCR was carried out with 60 Vbeta primers and 13 Jbeta primers. TCRdb's copy holds only in-frame clones and misses some; the assay was immunoSEQ multiplex PCR. Of about 250,000 clones listed, about 93% are singletons. Study-level results: CMV antigen specificity was confirmed in vitro for a few CMV-associated chains. V- and J-gene trimming of TCR beta was linked (in a later analysis) to a missense DCLRE1C variant. Being productive about 90% or about 30% of the time was typical of most TCR beta V segments in an earlier analysis. The classifier reportedly diagnosed cytomegalovirus status with high sensitivity and specificity.

The chain has TRBV13 and TRBJ2-7; maybe TRBD1 (6 bases). The TCR was taken from a girl under 10 years old in good health and CMV-seronegative. Sample: PBMCs. In DNA, the CDR3 is TGTGCCAGCAGCTTAGATTCAGGGGCGAAAGCCTACGAGCAGTGCTTC. Residues: CASSLDSGAKAYEQCF.